Each of the 14 T cell receptor beta chains below was sequenced from the same sample in a study of cytomegalovirus exposure and HLA in healthy donors. The PCR had 60 Vbeta and 13 Jbeta primers. Measured with immunoSEQ multiplex PCR; TCRdb has only the in-frame clones, and not every one. This table has 150,000 to 170,000 clones, about 68% appearing once. Input material: PBMCs. The receptors shown here come from a young man in good health and CMV-seronegative.

The V call is TRBV6-5, the J call TRBJ2-5; D possibly corresponds to TRBD2 (5 bases). Gene TRBJ2-7 matches the end of the DNA better, so the J call may be wrong. CDR1 and CDR2 (germline): MNHEY, SVGAGI. The CDR3 has 13 residues. CDR3: CASSWAEGYEQYF. DNA for the CDR3: TGTGCCAGCAGTTGGGCAGAGGGCTACGAGCAGTACTTC.

The CDR3, as DNA: TGTGCCAGCAGCCCGGGAGCAGGGACGGCAACTAATGAAAAACTGTTTTTT. Its protein product is CASSPGAGTATNEKLFF. V is TRBV5-8 and J is TRBJ1-4; possibly TRBD1 for D (5 bases). V shed 4 bases and J shed 0 bases, with 16 bases lying between them. The CDR3 spans 17 residues. CDR1 and CDR2 from the germline V gene are SGHTS and YDEGEE.

This sequence joins TRBV2 and TRBJ2-2; TRBD2 matches 14 bases. Trimming took 5 bases from V and 6 from J; bases not matched to a gene: 5. The CDR3 runs to 16 residues. Germline V gives CDR1 SNHLY, CDR2 FYNNEI. In nucleotides, the CDR3 is TGTGCCAGCAGTCCGAGGACTAGCGGGAGGCCCGGGGAGCTGTTTTTT. Its translation is CASSPRTSGRPGELFF.

This clone came up once. V is TRBV10-1 and J is TRBJ2-3; D is perhaps TRBD2 (5 bases). This CDR3 spans 16 amino acids. CDR1 is WNHNN and CDR2 is SYGVQD in the germline V gene (reference sequence). Trimming took off 2 bases at V and 4 bases at J, with 16 bases between the two ends. Written as DNA, the CDR3 is TGCGCCAGCAGTGAGAGACACTCCGAGGGTCCAGATACGCAGTATTTT. Amino acids: CASSERHSEGPDTQYF.

The V and J genes are TRBV29-1 and TRBJ2-1; TRBD1 matches at 7 bases. The CDR3 has 13 amino acids. Germline V gene lookup returns CDR1 SQVTM and CDR2 ANQGSEA. Unmatched junction bases numbered 3, after V lost 3 bases and J lost 4 bases. CDR3 residues: CSVEWDRYNEQFF. In DNA, the CDR3 is TGCAGCGTTGAGTGGGACAGATACAATGAGCAGTTCTTC.

The J gene is TRBJ2-6, the V gene TRBV6-4; D not certain. The CDR3 is made up of 15 amino acids. V was shortened by 6 bases and J by 0 bases, with 9 bases between the two germline ends. From germline, CDR1 is MRHNA and CDR2 SNTAGT. The CDR3 loop is CASSPEHSGANVLTF. In DNA, the CDR3 is TGTGCCAGCAGCCCCGAGCACTCTGGGGCCAACGTCCTGACTTTC.

This chain links TRBV9 with TRBJ2-1; TRBD1 matches at 8 bases. This CDR3 region has 14 residues. Germline CDR1 SGDLS, CDR2 YYNGEE. V shed 3 bases and J 8 bases; nucleotides not matched to a gene: 7. CDR3 sequence: CASSAGGTGYEQFF. In DNA form, the CDR3 reads TGTGCCAGCAGCGCAGGTGGGACAGGATATGAGCAGTTCTTC.

The genes are TRBV27 and TRBJ2-5; TRBD2 matches at 7 bases. The J call may be incorrect, as the DNA end agrees better with TRBJ2-7. Germline V gene sequence: CDR1 MNHEY, CDR2 SMNVEV (reference sequence). CDR3 size: 15 residues. The CDR3 here is CASSSSGALSYEQYF. In DNA, the CDR3 is TGTGCCAGCAGTTCTAGCGGTGCCCTCTCCTACGAGCAGTACTTC.

The V gene is TRBV18, the J gene TRBJ2-2, with TRBD1 as a possible D gene (5 bases). CDR1 and CDR2 (germline): KGHSH, LQKENI. V was shortened by 0 bases and J by 4 bases, with 12 bases between the two germline ends. The length of the CDR3 is 16 residues. The CDR3 bases are TGTGCCAGCTCACCACCTTGGGGCGGCGGCACCGGGGAGCTGTTTTTT. Amino acid sequence: CASSPPWGGGTGELFF.

The chain recombines TRBV14 with TRBJ2-1, with 13 bases aligning to TRBD2. The CDR3 totals 15 residues. In germline, CDR1 is SGHDN, CDR2 FVKESK. Unmatched junction bases numbered 0, after V lost 4 bases and J lost 3 bases. The DNA of the CDR3 is TGTGCCAGCAGCCGACTAGCGGGAGGCTACAATGAGCAGTTCTTC. As protein: CASSRLAGGYNEQFF.

The J gene is TRBJ2-7, the V gene TRBV5-4; D is unclear. Trimming stripped 1 base from V and 7 bases from J, with 12 bases between. Germline loops: CDR1 SGHNT, CDR2 YYREEE (reference sequence). CDR3 size: 13 residues. The CDR3 region has the DNA TGTGCCAGCAGCTTGCCCGGGTTTGGGGAGCAGTACTTC. This codes for CASSLPGFGEQYF.

This clone is a singleton in its sample. A junction boundary mismatches the germline segment, possibly from a read error. The chain combines TRBV7-9 with TRBJ2-7; 7 bases are a match to TRBD1. The CDR3 loop spans 14 amino acids. From germline, CDR1 is SEHNR and CDR2 FQNEAQ (reference sequence). This chain's CDR3 is CSSSWDSFPYEQYF. CDR3 in DNA: TGTTCCAGCAGCTGGGACAGCTTCCCCTACGAGCAGTACTTC.

Here the CDR3 DNA reads TGCGCCAGCAGCTTCCTGACAGGGGAGTACTATGGCTACACCTTC. This gives the protein CASSFLTGEYYGYTF. This rearrangement joins TRBV5-1 to TRBJ1-2; TRBD1 matches 8 bases. CDR1 is SGHRS and CDR2 is YFSETQ in the germline V gene. The V segment lost 2 bases and the J segment 3 bases; nucleotides outside the gene matches: 6. This CDR3 contains 15 residues.

V and J are TRBV6-4 and TRBJ2-1; 7 bases are a match to TRBD2. V trimming: 4 bases; J trimming: 6 bases; junction bases outside the gene matches: 9. Per the germline V gene, CDR1 is MRHNA and CDR2 is SNTAGT. CDR3 size: 15 residues. The CDR3 region is CASSVLGGSFNEQFF. CDR3 nucleotide sequence: TGTGCCAGCAGTGTACTTGGCGGGAGTTTCAATGAGCAGTTCTTC.